The clone carrying this TCR beta chain showed up many times. Its antigen is unknown. Trimming cost V 5 bases and J 6 bases; bases outside gene matches: 3. Germline V gives CDR1 MNHNY, CDR2 SVGAGI (reference sequence). The CDR3 is 12 amino acids. This entry comes from a study of naive and memory T cell subsets. The SP2 primer and nested alpha and beta constant region primers amplified ligated cDNA in four rounds. TCRdb analysed the UMI-ligation and nested PCR reads with MiXCR anew, one entry per CDR3 protein. Of more than 30,000 distinct CDR3 sequences listed, roughly 9.6% are singletons. The treatment was: skin biopsy from PPD injection site in Mantoux-positive individual. The library had UMIs added by 3' ligation of an oligonucleotide to TCR cDNA. Tuberculin skin test biopsies were taken where PPD was injected in Mantoux-positive people. Study-wide results and limits: Far more TCRs reportedly came from tuberculin skin test site biopsies. TCR transcript changes with activation or differentiation may affect this RNA method.

The clonotype originates from an adult in good health. The rearrangement links TRBV6-6 to TRBJ2-7; 8 bases line up with TRBD1. The input for sequencing was skin, taken from a tuberculin skin test site. CDR3 in amino acids: CASSKDRAEQYF. Here the CDR3 DNA reads TGTGCCAGCAGTAAGGACAGGGCCGAGCAGTACTTC.